Listed below are T cell receptor beta chains from one sample, sequenced in a study of CD8 T cells in ankylosing spondylitis. TCRdb fed the 5' RACE reads into MiXCR, producing one record per CDR3 protein. Found here are 200,000 to 250,000 distinct CDR3 sequences, approximately 16% of them singletons; the top ten hold approximately 42%. Sequenced sample: blood, either unsorted or a sorted T cell fraction (not recorded which). The receptors originated from a male donor with ankylosing spondylitis. Both conserved end residues are part of each CDR3. The D gene is left open where the match is weak. Only some rows state a clone size, as once, few, many or a class for expanded clones.

>TRBD2|TRBV12-3/TRBV12-4|TRBJ2-1|few
CASSTTSGGGNEQFF
TGTGCCAGCAGTACCACTAGCGGGGGGGGGAATGAGCAGTTCTTC
>.|TRBV5-1|TRBJ1-5|.
CASSSFPGQPQHF
TGCGCCAGCAGCTCTTTCCCGGGCCAGCCCCAGCATTTT
>TRBD2|TRBV7-9|TRBJ2-2|.
CASPGGSGSRELFF
TGTGCCAGCCCAGGCGGTAGCGGGAGCAGGGAGCTGTTTTTT
>TRBD2|TRBV12-3/TRBV12-4|TRBJ2-3|few
CASISLAGSGPTDTQYF
TGTGCCAGCATCTCACTAGCGGGATCGGGGCCCACAGATACGCAGTATTTT
>.|TRBV11-2|TRBJ2-7|many
CASSFSDGLTYEQYF
TGTGCCAGCAGCTTCTCGGACGGGCTAACCTACGAGCAGTACTTC
>.|TRBV9|TRBJ2-2|.
CASSEQGGNTGELFF
TGTGCCAGCAGTGAACAGGGAGGGAACACCGGGGAGCTGTTTTTT
>.|TRBV10-3|TRBJ2-5|few
CAISSDTQETQYF
TGTGCCATCAGCTCGGACACCCAAGAGACCCAGTACTTC
>TRBD1|TRBV20-1|TRBJ1-2|few
CSAPRTGVLAGYTF
TGCAGTGCTCCGCGGACAGGGGTTTTGGCGGGCTACACCTTC
>.|TRBV29-1|TRBJ2-7|few
CSVEGDGYEQYF
TGCAGCGTTGAAGGTGATGGTTACGAGCAGTACTTC
>.|TRBV12-3/TRBV12-4|TRBJ1-4|.
CASRPGLGEKLFF
TGTGCCAGCAGGCCGGGACTAGGGGAAAAACTGTTTTTT
>.|TRBV12-3/TRBV12-4|TRBJ2-1|few
CASSLRPGGESEQFF
TGTGCCAGCAGCCTTAGGCCAGGGGGGGAAAGTGAGCAGTTCTTC
>.|TRBV12-5|TRBJ1-1|.
CASGSLFGGETEAFF
TGTGCTAGTGGTTCGCTGTTCGGGGGCGAAACTGAAGCTTTCTTT
>TRBD2|TRBV4-1|TRBJ2-2|few
CASSITSGLAGTGELFF
TGCGCCAGCAGCATAACCTCGGGACTAGCGGGGACCGGGGAGCTGTTTTTT
>.|TRBV6-5|TRBJ2-7|few
CASSYEGYPPNYEQYF
TGTGCCAGCAGTTACGAGGGCTATCCCCCCAACTACGAGCAGTACTTC
>.|TRBV28|TRBJ1-1|.
CASSEGGQTREAFF
TGTGCCAGCAGTGAAGGCGGGCAGACTCGTGAAGCTTTCTTT
>.|TRBV7-9|TRBJ2-7|.
CASSSNGGGREQYF
TGTGCCAGCAGCTCTAACGGTGGGGGAAGGGAGCAGTACTTC
>.|TRBV11-3|TRBJ2-1|few
CASSSDERYNEQFF
TGTGCCAGCAGCTCTGACGAAAGGTACAATGAGCAGTTCTTC
>TRBD2|TRBV20-1|TRBJ2-7|few
CSANVPISGVYEQYF
TGCAGTGCTAATGTACCTATTAGCGGGGTCTACGAGCAGTACTTC
>TRBD2|TRBV12-3/TRBV12-4|TRBJ2-1|many
CASSPSGLAGDNEQFF
TGTGCCAGCAGTCCCTCGGGGTTAGCGGGAGACAATGAGCAGTTCTTC
>.|TRBV12-3/TRBV12-4|TRBJ1-2|.
CASSSYLGTPDGYTF
TGTGCCAGCAGTTCCTACCTTGGGACACCCGATGGCTACACCTTC
>TRBD2|TRBV12-3/TRBV12-4|TRBJ2-2|few
CASTMTKGGLGPPGELFF
TGTGCCAGCACCATGACTAAGGGGGGACTAGGCCCCCCCGGGGAGCTGTTTTTT
>.|TRBV19|TRBJ1-5|few
CASSIGWAGGNQPQHF
TGTGCCAGTAGTATAGGGTGGGCAGGGGGCAATCAGCCCCAGCATTTT
>.|TRBV30|TRBJ2-7|.
CAWSVGGGYEQYF
TGTGCCTGGAGTGTAGGAGGAGGATACGAGCAGTACTTC
>.|TRBV2|TRBJ2-7|.
CASSESQGITYEQYF
TGTGCCAGCAGTGAAAGCCAGGGGATTACCTACGAGCAGTACTTC
>.|TRBV30|TRBJ1-1|few
CAWKGGEAFF
TGTGCCTGGAAGGGGGGTGAAGCTTTCTTT
>TRBD2|TRBV24-1|TRBJ2-1|few
CATSDRSGGTSYNEQFF
TGTGCCACCAGTGACAGGAGCGGGGGCACTTCCTACAATGAGCAGTTCTTC
>.|TRBV6-2/TRBV6-3|TRBJ2-2|few
CASSYVGGELFF
TGTGCCAGCAGTTACGTGGGCGGGGAGCTGTTTTTT
>.|TRBV6-1|TRBJ2-1|.
CASSQAEVSYNEQFF
TGTGCCAGCAGTCAAGCGGAGGTCTCCTACAATGAGCAGTTCTTC
>.|TRBV27|TRBJ2-3|few
CASSLGGSGFESDTQYF
TGTGCCAGCAGTTTAGGTGGCTCGGGGTTTGAATCAGATACGCAGTATTTT
>.|TRBV5-1|TRBJ2-3|.
CASSSETTTDTQYF
TGCGCCAGCAGCTCCGAGACAACCACAGATACGCAGTATTTT
>.|TRBV6-5|TRBJ1-1|.
CASSDSGTPTEAFF
TGTGCCAGCAGTGACTCCGGGACACCCACTGAAGCTTTCTTT
>TRBD1|TRBV5-5|TRBJ2-1|few
CASSSNTGTGGWNEQFF
TGTGCCAGCAGCTCCAACACCGGGACAGGGGGCTGGAATGAGCAGTTCTTC
>TRBD2|TRBV12-3/TRBV12-4|TRBJ2-1|few
CASSPRVSGSGEQFF
TGTGCCAGCAGCCCTCGGGTTAGCGGGAGCGGTGAGCAGTTCTTC
>TRBD1|TRBV9|TRBJ1-2|few
CASVRQGDYGYTF
TGTGCCAGCGTACGACAGGGGGACTATGGCTACACCTTC
>TRBD1|TRBV20-1|TRBJ2-7|few
CSARGQQGAPSSYEQYF
TGCAGTGCTAGAGGGCAACAGGGGGCCCCGAGCTCCTACGAGCAGTACTTC
>TRBD2|TRBV12-3/TRBV12-4|TRBJ2-1|few
CASTTPLAGSSYNEQFF
TGTGCCAGCACCACTCCCCTAGCGGGGAGCTCCTACAATGAGCAGTTCTTC
>.|TRBV5-1|TRBJ2-1|many
CASSLGLAPPEQFF
TGCGCCAGCAGCTTGGGGCTAGCGCCACCGGAGCAGTTCTTC
>TRBD2|TRBV7-9|TRBJ2-3|.
CASSLSSGGTDTQYF
TGTGCCAGCAGCTTATCTAGCGGGGGAACAGATACGCAGTATTTT
>.|TRBV2|TRBJ1-4|once
CASRIMGGPEGEKLFF
TGTGCCAGCAGGATTATGGGGGGGCCAGAAGGGGAAAAACTGTTTTTT
>.|TRBV20-1|TRBJ2-1|.
CSAHSERSGYEQFF
TGCAGTGCGCACTCAGAGAGATCGGGGTATGAGCAGTTCTTC
>TRBD2|TRBV7-2|TRBJ2-7|few
CASSEGLAGLSYEQYF
TGTGCCAGCAGCGAGGGACTAGCGGGTCTCTCCTACGAGCAGTACTTC
>TRBD1|TRBV12-3/TRBV12-4|TRBJ2-1|few
CASSKSGTVSSYNEQFF
TGTGCCAGCAGTAAGTCCGGGACAGTGAGCTCCTACAATGAGCAGTTCTTC
>TRBD1|TRBV30|TRBJ1-6|few
CAWTAQGIENSPLHF
TGTGCCTGGACCGCACAGGGGATCGAAAATTCACCCCTCCACTTT
>.|TRBV7-8|TRBJ2-3|few
CASSLGLFTDTQYF
TGTGCCAGCAGCTTAGGATTGTTCACGGATACGCAGTATTTT
>.|TRBV15|TRBJ1-6|few
CATGAESSYNSPLHF
TGTGCCACCGGGGCGGAGAGCTCCTATAATTCACCCCTCCACTTT
>.|TRBV6-1|TRBJ2-2|few
CASSEAATNTGELFF
TGTGCCAGCAGTGAAGCGGCGACGAACACCGGGGAGCTGTTTTTT
>TRBD2|TRBV12-3/TRBV12-4|TRBJ2-1|few
CASSLREGPYNEQFF
TGTGCCAGCAGTTTGAGGGAGGGCCCCTACAATGAGCAGTTCTTC
>.|TRBV14|TRBJ2-1|few
CASSQVSGEQFF
TGTGCCAGCAGCCAAGTCAGTGGTGAGCAGTTCTTC
>TRBD2|TRBV6-2/TRBV6-3|TRBJ2-3|.
CASSWGLAGGPDTQYF
TGTGCCAGCAGTTGGGGACTAGCGGGGGGTCCAGATACGCAGTATTTT
>TRBD2|TRBV3-1|TRBJ2-1|.
CASSQVTSGGWGEQFF
TGTGCCAGCAGCCAAGTGACTAGCGGGGGGTGGGGTGAGCAGTTCTTC
>.|TRBV29-1|TRBJ2-7|.
CSVVDGEQYF
TGCAGCGTCGTGGACGGCGAGCAGTACTTC
>.|TRBV15|TRBJ1-5|.
CATSGPVSNQPQHF
TGTGCCACCAGCGGCCCGGTTAGCAATCAGCCCCAGCATTTT
>TRBD2|TRBV19|TRBJ2-1|.
CASSMGSSGSGDSYNEQFF
TGTGCCAGTAGCATGGGGTCTAGCGGGAGTGGGGACTCCTACAATGAGCAGTTCTTC
>.|TRBV4-3|TRBJ2-7|few
CASSQGLATYEQYF
TGCGCCAGCAGCCAAGGTCTAGCCACCTACGAGCAGTACTTC
>.|TRBV7-2|TRBJ2-7|.
CASSFSFGTNPYEQYF
TGTGCCAGCAGTTTCTCCTTCGGGACAAATCCCTACGAGCAGTACTTC